The T cell receptor beta chain described here comes from a study of shared clonotypes between healthy human individuals. Study-wide background: Sampling drew on donors who were a couple of women and a few men aged 18 to 49.

Using immunoSEQ multiplex PCR, the repertoire was profiled, and TCRdb retains in-frame clones only, with some absent. The sample consists of about 2.2 million clones, around 93% of them appearing once. In the naive CD8 group, cells lacked CD45RO and were positively selected for CCR7, so terminally differentiated effector memory CD45RA+ cells were left out. The donors were all Caucasian adults (living in Nashville, Tennessee). As to this clone: No antigen is known for it.

Notes on the study in general: Few donors limited the genetic and exposure-history diversity represented. Clonotypes shared by all four sorted-subset donors had higher generation probabilities than non-shared clonotypes.

The sample consisted of naive CD8+ T cells from PBMCs. The sequence derives from a man between 18 and 29 years old in good health. Some clones in this sample may be carry-over from other donors' samples.

The CDR3, as DNA: TGTGCCAGCAGCTTCGGACAGGTCTCAGGAAACACCATATATTTT. Amino acid sequence: CASSFGQVSGNTIYF. V usage is TRBV5-4 and J usage is TRBJ1-3; 7 positions match TRBD1. V was clipped by 2 bases and J by 4 bases; unmatched bases: 6. The germline gives CDR1 SGHNT, CDR2 YYREEE (reference sequence). The CDR3 extends over 15 amino acids.